The 14 T cell receptor beta chains below all came from one sample that was sequenced in a study of shared clonotypes between healthy human individuals. CD45RO-negative cells were positively selected for CCR7, leaving out terminally differentiated effector memory CD45RA+ cells. The assay was immunoSEQ multiplex PCR, and TCRdb's table has in-frame clones only and misses some. The table records around 2,000,000 clones, around 96% of them present only once. Material: naive CD8+ T cells sorted from blood. The receptors were gathered from a man aged 18-30 years in good health.

The V call is TRBV30, the J call TRBJ1-5, with D tentatively TRBD1 (5 bases). Trimming stripped 4 bases from V and 2 bases from J, with 15 bases between. Germline assignment: CDR1 GTSNPN and CDR2 SVGIG (reference sequence). The CDR3 runs 15 residues. The CDR3 reads CAWTARELGNQPQHF. The CDR3 DNA follows: TGTGCCTGGACCGCCAGGGAGTTGGGCAATCAGCCCCAGCATTTT.

The V call is TRBV4-3, the J call TRBJ2-1; D may be TRBD2 (5 bases). Germline V gene lookup returns CDR1 LGHNA and CDR2 YSLEER. V lost 2 bases and J 5 bases, leaving 10 bases between the germline ends. The CDR3 is 14 residues long. In DNA, the CDR3 is TGCGCCAGCAGCCAACTACTAGGCGACAATGAGCAGTTCTTC. Its translation: CASSQLLGDNEQFF.

This clone was seen only once. Other DNA variants within this sample encode the same CDR3. The chain employs TRBV2 and TRBJ2-7, with TRBD1 identical over 11 bases. V lost 3 bases and J lost 0; bases outside the gene matches: 1. There are 15 residues in the CDR3. CDR1 is SNHLY and CDR2 is FYNNEI in the germline V gene. The CDR3 loop reads CASSDGQGASYEQYF. Written as DNA, the CDR3 is TGTGCCAGCAGTGACGGACAGGGGGCCTCCTACGAGCAGTACTTC.

The count of this clone is one. V is TRBV27 and J is TRBJ2-7, with D possibly TRBD1 on 7 matching bases. CDR3 size: 14 residues. Germline assignment: CDR1 MNHEY and CDR2 SMNVEV (reference sequence). Between the trimmed V and J ends, which lost 4 bases and 7 bases, there was a span of 17 bases. The CDR3 DNA follows: TGTGCCAGCAGTTGGCAGGGGGGACTTTTTGAGCAGTACTTC. Its translation is CASSWQGGLFEQYF.

This chain links TRBV5-1 with TRBJ2-1; 10 positions match TRBD2. CDR3 length: 18 amino acids. Trimming at V came to 0 bases and at J to 8 bases, leaving 14 bases not matched to a gene. Germline assignment: CDR1 SGHRS and CDR2 YFSETQ. The CDR3 DNA reads as TGCGCCAGCAGCTTGGCAGGGGCAGCGGGAGGGCCATTTTATGAGCAGTTCTTC. Amino acid sequence: CASSLAGAAGGPFYEQFF.

The chain combines TRBV20-1 with TRBJ2-1; no clear D gene. This CDR3 comprises 11 residues. Germline values: CDR1 DFQATT, CDR2 SNEGSKA (reference sequence). V was cut by 3 bases and J by 6 bases, with 6 bases left in between. The CDR3 sequence: CSASRSNEQFF. The CDR3 nucleotides are TGCAGTGCTAGTAGGAGCAATGAGCAGTTCTTC.

This chain joins TRBV6-5 and TRBJ2-1, with D possibly being TRBD1 (6 bases). Germline V gene data show CDR1 as MNHEY and CDR2 as SVGAGI. V shed 6 bases and J shed 10 bases, with 13 bases lying between them. The CDR3 runs to 12 residues. In nucleotides, the CDR3 is TGTGCCAGCAGCCCTCAGGGGTACGAGCAGTTCTTC. Protein sequence: CASSPQGYEQFF.

This chain joins TRBV7-9 and TRBJ2-3; no clear D gene. Between the trimmed V and J ends, which lost 3 bases and 4 bases, there was a span of 11 bases. The CDR3 totals 14 residues. CDR1 and CDR2 (germline): SEHNR, FQNEAQ (reference sequence). Here the CDR3 DNA reads TGTGCCAGCAGCTTTACGGAAATGGCAGATACGCAGTATTTT. This gives the protein CASSFTEMADTQYF.

The V and J genes are TRBV7-2 and TRBJ2-7, with D tentatively TRBD1 (5 bases). Germline values: CDR1 SGHTA, CDR2 FQGNSA. The CDR3 length is 15 residues. V shed 1 base and J shed 2 bases, with 12 bases lying between them. The CDR3 nucleotides read TGTGCCAGCAGCTTAGACGGGCAGGGAACCTACGAGCAGTACTTC. Protein product: CASSLDGQGTYEQYF.

This clone has just one count. This chain uses TRBV7-9 with TRBJ1-1; D is unclear. The CDR3 is 12 amino acids. The ends were cut back, 5 bases at V and 6 bases at J, with 10 bases in the middle. Germline CDR1 and CDR2: SEHNR and FQNEAQ (reference sequence). The CDR3, as DNA: TGTGCCAGCAGCGGCAGCGGCCCTGAAGCTTTCTTT. Translating it yields CASSGSGPEAFF.

The V gene is TRBV29-1, the J gene TRBJ2-2; 10 positions match TRBD2. CDR1 and CDR2 from the germline V gene are SQVTM and ANQGSEA. The CDR3 length is 12 residues. V dropped 5 bases and J dropped 6; count of bases not matched to a gene: 0. The CDR3 reads CSVSGGAGELFF. CDR3 DNA: TGCAGCGTTAGCGGGGGGGCCGGGGAGCTGTTTTTT.

The chain's CDR3 is CASSSTGGGYEQYF. The CDR3 DNA follows: TGTGCCAGCAGCTCAACAGGGGGAGGCTACGAGCAGTACTTC. The chain links TRBV7-8 to TRBJ2-7, with 8 positions matching TRBD1. The CDR3 spans 14 residues. The V segment lost 4 bases and the J segment 3 bases; nucleotides outside the gene matches: 5. Germline lookup yields CDR1 SGHVS and CDR2 FQNEAQ.

The chain has TRBV7-2 and TRBJ2-7; 9 nucleotides align to TRBD2. V gave up 4 bases and J gave up 6 bases; unmatched junction bases: 16. This CDR3 is built from 17 residues. Germline V lookup: CDR1 SGHTA, CDR2 FQGNSA. The CDR3 DNA sequence: TGTGCCAGCAGCTCCGCAGTCCGCGGGAGGGGCGCAGGCGAGCAGTACTTC. Translating it yields CASSSAVRGRGAGEQYF.

This sequence joins TRBV4-1 and TRBJ2-1; possible D gene TRBD1, 6 bases. This CDR3 is built from 15 residues. V was trimmed by 0 bases and J by 7 bases, leaving 13 bases between them. Germline CDR1 and CDR2: MGHRA and YSYEKL. CDR3 DNA: TGCGCCAGCAGCCAAGACAGGGGAGTTAGGAATGAGCAGTTCTTC. Translation gives CASSQDRGVRNEQFF.